These 19 T cell receptor beta chains originate from one sample sequenced in a study of PD-L1 blockade in urothelial cancer. Time point given: peripheral blood 6 weeks after treatment start. TCRdb's copy holds only in-frame clones and misses some; the assay was immunoSEQ multiplex PCR. The sample includes about 40,000 clones, 70% to 90% of them seen just once. Sequences were derived from PBMCs, sampled around atezolizumab (anti-PD-L1) treatment. The receptors were sampled from a man in his 70s with urothelial cancer.

V usage is TRBV19 and J usage is TRBJ1-5; TRBD1 agrees at 9 bases. CDR3 length: 14 residues. The V segment lost 6 bases and the J segment 7 bases; nucleotides outside the gene matches: 7. Germline loops: CDR1 LNHDA, CDR2 SQIVND (reference sequence). The CDR3, as DNA: TGTGCCAGTAGGGGACCACAGGGGGCCCAGCCCCAGCATTTT. Translation: CASRGPQGAQPQHF.

This chain connects TRBV28 to TRBJ2-5, with D maybe TRBD1 (6 bases). Germline V gene data show CDR1 as MDHEN and CDR2 as SYDVKM. The CDR3 length is 13 residues. V shed 3 bases and J shed 3 bases, with 8 bases lying between them. DNA for the CDR3: TGTGCCAGCAGTTTCAGGGGCGAAGAGACCCAGTACTTC. Translated, it gives CASSFRGEETQYF.

The chain has TRBV28 and TRBJ1-1, with 7 bases matching TRBD1. The CDR3 covers 15 residues. CDR1 MDHEN and CDR2 SYDVKM come from the germline V gene. V was pared by 2 bases and J by 0 bases, with 3 bases of the junction left unmatched. CDR3 in amino acids: CASSLGGGLNTEAFF. CDR3 DNA: TGTGCCAGCAGTTTAGGAGGGGGCCTGAACACTGAAGCTTTCTTT.

The chain joins TRBV19 to TRBJ1-2, with D possibly matching TRBD1 (6 bases). V lost 2 bases, J lost 5 bases, and 12 bases lay in between. CDR1 LNHDA and CDR2 SQIVND come from the germline V gene (reference sequence). CDR3 length: 14 residues. The CDR3 protein is CASSIRQAAYGYTF. In nucleotides, the CDR3 is TGTGCCAGTAGTATAAGACAGGCCGCTTATGGCTACACCTTC.

This clone was counted once. The chain uses TRBV5-8 and TRBJ2-2; 8 nucleotides match TRBD1. Germline V lookup: CDR1 SGHTS, CDR2 YDEGEE. This CDR3 is 14 amino acids long. The ends lost 2 bases at V and 6 bases at J; junction bases unmatched: 3. CDR3 bases: TGTGCCAGCAGCTTATCGACAGGGGCCGGGGAGCTGTTTTTT. Translating it yields CASSLSTGAGELFF.

The V and J genes are TRBV11-3 and TRBJ1-1; no clear D. Germline CDR1 is SGHNT and CDR2 is YENEEA. V was trimmed by 5 bases and J by 2 bases, leaving 9 bases between them. The CDR3 is 13 residues long. The CDR3 is CASSLASNTEAFF. As DNA, the CDR3 is TGTGCCAGCAGCCTAGCGTCCAACACTGAAGCTTTCTTT.

The chain couples TRBV6-1 to TRBJ1-2, with no clear D. The germline gives CDR1 MNHNS, CDR2 SASEGT. The CDR3 totals 12 residues. Trimming left V 5 bases short and J 4 bases short, with 8 bases between. For the CDR3, the DNA is TGTGCCAGCAGTTTACACCGCTATGGCTACACCTTC. Translated, it gives CASSLHRYGYTF.

J is TRBJ2-5 and V is TRBV5-1; TRBD1 might be the D (5 bases). Per germline, CDR1 SGHRS and CDR2 YFSETQ. Trimming stripped 2 bases from V and 5 bases from J, with 13 bases between. CDR3 length: 14 amino acids. The CDR3 here is CASSFGRQRETQYF. The CDR3 DNA sequence: TGCGCCAGCAGCTTCGGACGACAGAGGGAGACCCAGTACTTC.

This chain links TRBV19 with TRBJ1-1; D remains ambiguous. Germline CDR1 is LNHDA and CDR2 is SQIVND (reference sequence). The CDR3 consists of 11 residues. V lost 3 bases, J lost 10 bases, and 9 bases lay in between. CDR3 residues: CASSILGRAFF. For the CDR3, the DNA is TGTGCCAGTAGTATCTTAGGGAGAGCTTTCTTT. The variable domain in full, with the rest retrieved from reference TRBV19 and TRBJ1-1, is DGGITQSPKYLFRKEGQNVTLSCEQNLNHDAMYWYRQDPGQGLRLIYYSQIVNDFQKGDIAEGYSVSREKKESFPLTVTSAQKNPTAFYLCASSILGRAFFGQGTRLTVV.

The chain carries TRBV11-2 and TRBJ2-5; 12 bases are a match to TRBD1. Germline-derived CDR1 and CDR2 are SGHAT and FQNNGV. Trimming cost V 7 bases and J 5 bases; bases outside gene matches: 11. The CDR3 is 16 amino acids. The CDR3 sequence: CASTLSGDRGRETQYF. CDR3 DNA sequence: TGTGCCAGCACCCTATCCGGGGACAGGGGGCGGGAGACCCAGTACTTC. Looking up the rest from reference TRBV11-2 and TRBJ2-5 gives the full variable domain: EAGVAQSPRYKIIEKRQSVAFWCNPISGHATLYWYQQILGQGPKLLIQFQNNGVVDDSQLPKDRFSAERLKGVDSTLKIQPAKLEDSAVYLCASTLSGDRGRETQYFGPGTRLLVL.

The genes are TRBV28 and TRBJ2-1; 9 bases match TRBD1. The germline CDR1 and CDR2 sequences are MDHEN and SYDVKM. J gave up 9 bases and V 6 bases, and 9 bases lay outside the gene matches. The CDR3 sequence is 14 residues long. The chain's CDR3 is CASRKQGAEGEQFF. The DNA of the CDR3 is TGTGCCAGCAGGAAACAGGGGGCAGAAGGTGAGCAGTTCTTC.

The chain carries TRBV5-1 and TRBJ2-7, with TRBD1 as a possible D gene (5 bases). This CDR3 comprises 14 residues. V dropped 3 bases and J dropped 0 bases, with 10 bases sitting between them. Germline V gene lookup returns CDR1 SGHRS and CDR2 YFSETQ. The CDR3 DNA is TGCGCCAGCAGCTCGACAGAAGGCTCCTACGAGCAGTACTTC. This codes for CASSSTEGSYEQYF.

This clone was detected a few times. This chain uses TRBV4-2 with TRBJ2-1; possible D gene TRBD1, 6 bases. CDR1 is LGHNA, CDR2 YNFKEQ, per germline. The CDR3 sequence is 17 residues long. V was trimmed by 1 base and J by 0 bases, leaving 13 bases between them. CDR3 coding DNA: TGTGCCAGCAGCCAAGTTTGGCCAGGGGCCTCCTACAATGAGCAGTTCTTC. The encoded protein is CASSQVWPGASYNEQFF.

The J gene is TRBJ2-1, the V gene TRBV2, with a tentative D call TRBD1 (5 bases). CDR1 and CDR2 from the germline V gene are SNHLY and FYNNEI. V lost 2 bases, J lost 5 bases, and 19 bases lay in between. The length of the CDR3 is 17 residues. The CDR3 nucleotides read TGTGCCAGCAGTGAAAACCCGGCAGGGTGGCGGAACAATGAGCAGTTCTTC. It codes for CASSENPAGWRNNEQFF.

The chain recombines TRBV27 with TRBJ1-5; D is unresolved. CDR1 is MNHEY and CDR2 is SMNVEV in the germline V gene (reference sequence). V dropped 1 base and J dropped 0 bases, with 13 bases sitting between them. The CDR3 extends over 17 amino acids. CDR3 DNA sequence: TGTGCCAGCAGTTTATGGGCAGCAAAGTATAGCAATCAGCCCCAGCATTTT. Translated, it gives CASSLWAAKYSNQPQHF.

J is TRBJ2-5 and V is TRBV5-1; tentatively, D is TRBD1 (5 bases). V was shortened by 6 bases and J by 7 bases, with 19 bases between the two germline ends. The CDR3 consists of 14 residues. Germline V CDR1 and CDR2: SGHRS, YFSETQ. The CDR3 DNA sequence: TGCGCCAGCACCCCTGGAAGGGGCCCCGGGACCCAGTACTTC. Encoded protein: CASTPGRGPGTQYF.

J is TRBJ2-5 and V is TRBV28, with a possible D match to TRBD1 (5 bases). CDR1 MDHEN and CDR2 SYDVKM come from the germline V gene. The CDR3 spans 11 residues. The V end was cut by 8 bases, the J end by 5 bases, with 9 bases between. This CDR3 is CASRRDETQYF. The DNA for the CDR3 is TGTGCCAGCCGCAGGGATGAGACCCAGTACTTC.

The chain joins TRBV7-9 to TRBJ1-5, with a weak D call TRBD1 (5 bases). V was shortened by 6 bases and J by 5 bases, with 23 bases between the two germline ends. Per germline, CDR1 SEHNR and CDR2 FQNEAQ (reference sequence). The CDR3 contains 17 residues. The DNA of the CDR3 is TGTGCCAGCAGGCCCGGGACGGGGGGAGGACCGCATCAGCCCCAGCATTTT. This gives the protein CASRPGTGGGPHQPQHF.

The chain joins TRBV7-2 to TRBJ2-2, with a possible D match to TRBD1 (5 bases). Trimming removed 5 bases at V and 1 base at J, with 8 bases between. Germline CDR1 reads SGHTA; CDR2 reads FQGNSA. This CDR3 contains 14 residues. In nucleotides, the CDR3 is TGTGCCAGCAGCCTCACAGGGAACACCGGGGAGCTGTTTTTT. Its translation is CASSLTGNTGELFF.